This paragraph reports one T cell receptor beta chain. Its antigen is not yet known. One base away there is no much larger clone; base qualities are not given. The entry originates in a study of cytotoxic CD8 clonotypes in ibrutinib-treated CLL (dated by TCRdb to about 2021). Some background on the complete study: The cohort included roughly 15 treatment-naive and roughly 10 relapsed/refractory patients; 17 were IGHV unmutated. Responses were partial in some 24 patients and complete in 2; after median approximately 5.5 years follow-up, around 14 stayed in remission and approximately twelve progressed. The response samples were drawn at a median of 12 months into treatment, with a range of roughly 6 to 40 months. On average, each sample yielded approximately 250,000 productive templates and over 90,000 productive rearrangements. Of the 85 to 90 participants in the trial, approximately 25 had longitudinal samples available. Cryopreserved peripheral blood mononuclear cells were obtained before treatment, at response, and at either sustained remission or disease progression. Every remission and progressive disease sample was obtained while ibrutinib was still being received by the patients.

Each clonotype received, on average, approximately 9.9x coverage in deep resolution sequencing performed on a MiSeq, where the target depth lay between 1 in 1 million and 1 in 200,000 T cells. TCR beta libraries were generated with the immunoSEQ hsTCRB Kit. In the paper's pipeline: The data were analyzed with ImmunoSEQ Analyzer and ImmunoSEQ Data Assistant, and V, D and J gene assignments followed IMGT definitions. Clonality, which ranges from 0 to 1, was calculated as one minus the normalized Shannon entropy of productive rearrangement frequencies. Only overrepresented clonotypes making up at least 0.05% of each patient's repertoire were included in the public clonotype analysis. About a dozen repertoires from age-matched healthy donors, obtained from immuneACCESS, served as clonality controls. This immuneACCESS table, as held by TCRdb, lists in-frame sequences with V and J called but not all clones. Of the missing ones, under half trace to an unresolved V gene in checked studies; the others have no known cause. V and J calls and clone size follow that table, whereas D and trimming were derived from the DNA. In all, the sample holds approximately 280,000 clones, and roughly three quarters of those were seen once. About 5.8% of the sample is in the top ten clones.

The full study reports these points: Lymph node repertoires were not examined, and the timing of sampling was not matched between patients in sustained remission and those whose disease progressed. Public clonotypes were rare and either shrank or stayed stable during treatment, and the rise in clonality at ibrutinib response reflected expansion of private clonotypes. Baseline clonality was found to be higher than that of age-matched healthy donors and was strongly correlated with circulating CD8+ T-cell counts. At ibrutinib response clonality went up, during sustained remission it held steady, and at progression it dropped back toward baseline.

Explained via the paper, the time point label denotes: progressive disease on ibrutinib. For TCR beta library preparation, about 2.1 micrograms of genomic DNA were extracted from the cryopreserved PBMCs. Longitudinal blood samples from CLL patients on ibrutinib monotherapy underwent high-throughput TCR beta sequencing. The patients were enrolled in a single-center, open-label phase 2 trial of ibrutinib monotherapy. The CDR3, from cysteine to phenylalanine, totals 21 residues. The kept DNA is CDR3 alone, 63 bases in frame from the first base. The junction shows trimming of 4 bases on V and 4 bases on J, and the gene matches do not reach 19 bases of it. The germline V gene yields SGHRS for CDR1 and YFSETQ for CDR2.

Material: PBMCs, obtained at disease progression, from a patient treated with ibrutinib. This chain is built from TRBV5-1 and TRBJ2-3; 15 middle bases align to TRBD2. This receptor was identified in a human donor with chronic lymphocytic leukemia. The CDR3 reads as follows: CASSPVTGFGLAGGPSDTQYF. The nucleotides are TGCGCCAGCAGCCCGGTAACGGGGTTTGGACTAGCGGGAGGGCCCTCAGATACGCAGTATTTT.